The 19 T cell receptor beta chains below come from one sample, sequenced in a study of identical twins (dated by TCRdb to 2016 to 2018). The protocol used for the library was 5' RACE. The listed sequencing device is Illumina HiSeq 2000. TCRdb passed the public sequencing reads through fastp at Q25 and MiXCR, retaining productive beta sequences. Identical CDR3 proteins give one entry, which carries the most common genes and DNA. For this sample the table gives 200,000 to 250,000 distinct CDR3 sequences, of which around 6.9% were detected only once. In total, the top ten clones hold about 1.9% of the sample. Another study also made use of these data, one on yellow fever vaccine responses in identical twins.

The sample taken for sequencing was memory (CD45RO+) T cells sorted from blood. The sample's cell subset or site label is to be understood as: CD45RO+ enriched T cells. The source is a young woman in good health.

Details on this clonotype: A much larger clone differs by one base, so this may be a read error. The chain carries TRBV3-1 and TRBJ2-7, with D hard to call. CDR3 size: 15 residues. CDR1 is LGHDT and CDR2 is YNNKEL in the germline V gene (reference sequence). The CDR3 bases are TGTGCCTGCAGCCAAGATCTGGCGAGGTTCTACGAGCAGTACTTC. Translated: CACSQDLARFYEQYF.

This clonotype appeared many times. No DNA is shown, since the ends of the CDR3 on it are uncertain; the CDR3 is the one TCRdb lists. The gene calls are TRBV28 and TRBJ1-4; TRBD1 is taken as the D call from the table, unchecked against the DNA. CDR1 MDHEN and CDR2 SYDVKM come from the germline V gene. The CDR3 has 15 residues if both end residues are counted. CDR3: CASSSSTGSTEKLFF.

This clonotype was seen ten or more times. V and J are TRBV7-9 and TRBJ2-7; D unresolved. This CDR3 contains 17 residues. The V end was cut by 4 bases, the J end by 2 bases, with 21 bases between. Germline CDR1 SEHNR, CDR2 FQNEAQ (reference sequence). CDR3 sequence reads: CASSYRVLTDPPYEQYF. The CDR3, as DNA: TGTGCCAGCAGCTACAGAGTCCTAACAGACCCCCCCTACGAGCAGTACTTC.

The chain couples TRBV12-3 or TRBV12-4 to TRBJ2-5; 11 nucleotides line up with TRBD1. V gave up 6 bases and J gave up 4 bases; unmatched junction bases: 16. The CDR3 runs 18 residues. The CDR3 DNA sequence: TGTGCCAGCAGGCCAACGGGGGGACAGGGGGTTGGTGGAGAGACCCAGTACTTC. Translation gives CASRPTGGQGVGGETQYF.

The genes are TRBV15 and TRBJ2-5; D is possibly TRBD1 (5 bases). The CDR3 loop spans 13 amino acids. Germline V gene lookup returns CDR1 LNHNV and CDR2 YYDKDF (reference sequence). Trimming removed 0 bases from V and 9 bases from J, with 11 bases in between. CDR3 DNA: TGTGCCACCAGCAGAGATAGACAGCAGGCCCAGTACTTC. As protein: CATSRDRQQAQYF.

This clonotype was counted many times. This chain connects TRBV29-1 to TRBJ2-5; TRBD1 matches 9 bases. V gave up 1 base and J gave up 4 bases; unmatched junction bases: 16. The germline CDR1 and CDR2 sequences are SQVTM and ANQGSEA. There are 18 residues in the CDR3. The CDR3: CSVEAPGQGGPGIETQYF. The CDR3 coding sequence is TGCAGCGTTGAAGCACCGGGACAGGGAGGACCTGGGATAGAGACCCAGTACTTC.

This clonotype was detected ten times or more. The gene calls are TRBV6-5 and TRBJ1-5; 8 bases map to TRBD1. CDR3 length: 15 amino acids. The V and J ends lost 2 bases and 3 bases, in that order; junction bases with no gene match: 3. In germline, CDR1 is MNHEY, CDR2 SVGAGI. As DNA, the CDR3 is TGTGCCAGCAGTTACCGACAGGGGTCCAATCAGCCCCAGCATTTT. Translating it yields CASSYRQGSNQPQHF.

The sample holds many counts of this clonotype. CDR3 residues: CRGTVMNTEAFF. Here the CDR3 DNA reads TGCAGGGGGACAGTCATGAACACTGAAGCTTTCTTT. V and J are TRBV20-1 and TRBJ1-1; 7 bases line up with TRBD1. This CDR3 contains 12 residues. Germline-derived CDR1 and CDR2 are DFQATT and SNEGSKA (reference sequence).

This clonotype was picked up many times. The V and J genes are TRBV7-2 and TRBJ2-3; 8 bases map to TRBD2. Germline assignment: CDR1 SGHTA and CDR2 FQGNSA. J gave up 4 bases and V 5 bases, and 8 bases lay outside the gene matches. The CDR3 is 15 amino acids. CDR3 sequence: CASSLSGAGPDTQYF. CDR3 in DNA: TGTGCCAGCAGCCTTAGCGGGGCGGGACCAGATACGCAGTATTTT.

This clonotype was observed at least ten times. The chain has TRBV5-1 and TRBJ1-1; 7 nucleotides align to TRBD1. The V segment lost 1 base and the J segment 0 bases; nucleotides outside the gene matches: 3. This CDR3 is 15 amino acids long. Germline V gene lookup returns CDR1 SGHRS and CDR2 YFSETQ. CDR3 DNA sequence: TGCGCCAGCAGCTTGAGACAGGGCATGAACACTGAAGCTTTCTTT. It yields the protein CASSLRQGMNTEAFF. Combining the CDR3 with reference TRBV5-1 and TRBJ1-1 gives the whole variable domain KAGVTQTPRYLIKTRGQQVTLSCSPISGHRSVSWYQQTPGQGLQFLFEYFSETQRNKGNFPGRFSGRQFSNSRSEMNVSTLELGDSALYLCASSLRQGMNTEAFFGQGTRLTVV.

This clonotype was counted many times. The chain couples TRBV27 to TRBJ2-7; tentatively, D is TRBD1 (6 bases). The length of the CDR3 is 15 residues. CDR1 MNHEY and CDR2 SMNVEV come from the germline V gene (reference sequence). V lost 6 bases to trimming and J lost 3 bases, with 18 bases between them. The CDR3 bases are TGTGCCAGCAGGCACCGACAGGAACCATACTACGAGCAGTACTTC. Translation: CASRHRQEPYYEQYF.

This clonotype has a handful of counts. The rearrangement joins TRBV20-1 to TRBJ2-7, with TRBD1 as a possible D gene (6 bases). V was clipped by 6 bases and J by 2 bases, with 20 bases between them. Germline CDR1 DFQATT, CDR2 SNEGSKA (reference sequence). The CDR3 sequence is 15 residues long. Here the CDR3 DNA reads TGCAGTGCACAGTGGGCCGGGACACCGGCCTACGAGCAGTACTTC. Residues: CSAQWAGTPAYEQYF.

In this sample, this clonotype turned up a few times. This chain links TRBV20-1 with TRBJ1-1; no firm D call. V lost 6 bases and J lost 4, with 15 bases in between. This CDR3 has 13 residues. Per the germline V gene, CDR1 is DFQATT and CDR2 is SNEGSKA (reference sequence). CDR3 coding DNA: TGCAGTGCCAAGGGAGGCATAGGCACTGAAGCTTTCTTT. Amino acid sequence: CSAKGGIGTEAFF.

This clonotype was counted ten times or more. V and J are TRBV7-3 and TRBJ1-1, with D tentatively TRBD1 (6 bases). Germline CDR1 SGHTA, CDR2 FQGTGA. CDR3 length: 13 amino acids. Between the trimmed V and J ends, which lost 1 base and 4 bases, there was a span of 7 bases. CDR3 DNA: TGTGCCAGCAGCTTAATACAGGGCACTGAAGCTTTCTTT. This translates into CASSLIQGTEAFF. Complete variable domain (other parts from reference TRBV7-3 and TRBJ1-1): GAGVSQTPSNKVTEKGKYVELRCDPISGHTALYWYRQSLGQGPEFLIYFQGTGAADDSGLPNDRFFAVRPEGSVSTLKIQRTERGDSAVYLCASSLIQGTEAFFGQGTRLTVV.

The chain joins TRBV20-1 to TRBJ2-7; TRBD2 might be the D (5 bases). The CDR3 extends over 13 amino acids. Germline lookup yields CDR1 DFQATT and CDR2 SNEGSKA (reference sequence). V was trimmed by 3 bases and J by 5 bases, leaving 14 bases between them. CDR3 coding DNA: TGCAGTGCTAGCCCCGGGGTCTACCACGAGCAGTACTTC. It translates to CSASPGVYHEQYF.

This clonotype occurred a few times. V and J are TRBV10-3 and TRBJ2-1; 7 positions match TRBD2. Trimming at V came to 4 bases and at J to 8 bases, leaving 11 bases not matched to a gene. Germline V CDR1 and CDR2: ENHRY, SYGVKD. CDR3 length equals 15 residues. This CDR3 reads CAISGQLAGGDEQFF. CDR3 in DNA: TGTGCCATCAGTGGTCAGTTAGCGGGTGGGGATGAGCAGTTCTTC.

Many counts were recorded for this clonotype. The chain recombines TRBV7-2 with TRBJ1-1, with D maybe TRBD1 (5 bases). Germline assignment: CDR1 SGHTA and CDR2 FQGNSA. The V and J ends lost 5 bases and 1 base respectively, with 14 bases between them. There are 15 residues in the CDR3. CDR3: CASSIFYGGNTEAFF. CDR3 nucleotide sequence: TGTGCCAGCAGCATCTTCTACGGGGGGAACACTGAAGCTTTCTTT.

This clonotype was seen a few times. The V gene is TRBV6-7, the J gene TRBJ2-2; tentatively, D is TRBD2 (7 bases). TRBV6-7 is an open reading frame whose function is uncertain. The CDR3 is 22 amino acids. Trimming took off 0 bases at V and 5 bases at J, with 31 bases between the two ends. The DNA of the CDR3 is TGTGCCAGCAGTTACTCGTATGAGGGGGGGGGCTCCTCTCAGAGGTGGACCGGGGAGCTGTTTTTT. Residues: CASSYSYEGGGSSQRWTGELFF.

The chain joins TRBV20-1 to TRBJ2-3; D possibly corresponds to TRBD1 (5 bases). Trimming removed 0 bases from V and 2 bases from J, with 9 bases in between. This CDR3 comprises 14 residues. Germline V gene sequence: CDR1 DFQATT, CDR2 SNEGSKA (reference sequence). CDR3 DNA: TGCAGTGCTAGAGAGGCCAGGGTCACAGATACGCAGTATTTT. Its translation is CSAREARVTDTQYF.